Listed here are 9 T cell receptor beta chains from one sample, sequenced in a study of blood T cell repertoires in COVID-19. Repertoires were generated with immunoSEQ multiplex PCR, while TCRdb's copy carries only in-frame clones and drops some. Here the sample spans under 400,000 clones, 70% to 90% being singletons. Sequenced input: PBMCs or T cells enriched from blood (not recorded which). The origin of the receptors is a woman in her thirties or forties with acute COVID-19.

The chain's CDR3 is CASSSVAEKLFF. CDR3 nucleotide sequence: TGTGCCAGCAGCTCCGTGGCTGAAAAACTGTTTTTT. The chain uses TRBV12-3 or TRBV12-4 and TRBJ1-4; D call uncertain. The V end lost 6 bases, the J end lost 7 bases, and 9 bases lay between the germline ends. This CDR3 region has 12 residues.

The rearrangement uses TRBV3-1 (or the pseudogene TRBV3-2) and TRBJ2-5, with TRBD1 matching 7 bases. V was clipped by 4 bases and J by 7 bases; unmatched bases: 21. The CDR3 covers 18 residues. Germline CDR1 and CDR2: LGHDT and YNNKEL (reference sequence). The CDR3 spells CASSRDVARRGIPGTQYF. The CDR3 nucleotides read TGTGCCAGCAGCCGTGACGTCGCGCGCAGGGGGATTCCAGGGACCCAGTACTTC.

The chain couples TRBV18 to TRBJ2-3; 9 positions agree with TRBD2. V lost 2 bases and J lost 3; bases outside the gene matches: 6. This CDR3 contains 16 residues. Germline CDR1 is KGHSH and CDR2 is LQKENI. The CDR3: CASSPSGTSMTDTQYF. The CDR3 DNA reads as TGTGCCAGCTCACCATCAGGGACTAGCATGACAGATACGCAGTATTTT.

This chain uses TRBV12-5 with TRBJ2-2; possibly TRBD1 for D (5 bases). The CDR3 totals 15 residues. CDR1 LGHNT and CDR2 FRNRAP come from the germline V gene. Trimming stripped 6 bases from V and 3 bases from J, with 14 bases between. DNA for the CDR3: TGTGCTAGTGGGAGGCAGGGTAAGGACACCGGGGAGCTGTTTTTT. It specifies CASGRQGKDTGELFF.

The V gene is TRBV7-2, the J gene TRBJ2-7, with 9 bases lining up with TRBD1. This CDR3 region has 17 residues. The junction had 11 bases not matched to a gene; V was cut back by 5 bases and J by 0 bases. Germline V gene data show CDR1 as SGHTA and CDR2 as FQGNSA. The CDR3 sequence: CASSLETGTGFSYEQYF. The CDR3 region has the DNA TGTGCCAGCAGCCTAGAAACCGGGACAGGGTTCTCCTACGAGCAGTACTTC.

The V gene is TRBV24-1, the J gene TRBJ2-1; D is perhaps TRBD2 (5 bases). In germline, CDR1 is KGHDR, CDR2 SFDVKD. V dropped 2 bases and J dropped 10 bases, with 11 bases sitting between them. The CDR3 is made up of 13 amino acids. The CDR3 loop is CATSDWLGGEQFF. The CDR3 DNA is TGTGCCACCAGTGATTGGCTTGGCGGGGAGCAGTTCTTC.

This clone was seen a handful of times. The chain carries TRBV7-3 and TRBJ1-1; no reliable D call. CDR1 is SGHTA, CDR2 FQGTGA, per germline. The CDR3 runs 13 residues. Trimming removed 1 base from V and 2 bases from J, with 5 bases in between. The CDR3 DNA is TGTGCCAGCAGCTTAATCAGTAACACTGAAGCTTTCTTT. It yields the protein CASSLISNTEAFF.

The chain has TRBV7-8 and TRBJ1-1, with 8 bases fitting TRBD1. This CDR3 is 15 amino acids long. Germline CDR1 is SGHVS and CDR2 is FQNEAQ. V gave up 6 bases and J gave up 0 bases; unmatched junction bases: 6. The CDR3 spells CASRLGQVMNTEAFF. The DNA of the CDR3 is TGTGCCAGCAGGTTGGGACAGGTGATGAACACTGAAGCTTTCTTT.

The chain links TRBV23-1 to TRBJ2-7; no firm D call. TRBV23-1 is noted as an ORF with a role that remains uncertain. CDR3 length: 14 amino acids. V shed 2 bases and J shed 2 bases, with 10 bases lying between them. CDR3 sequence: CASSQQRGTYEQYF. In DNA, the CDR3 is TGCGCCAGCAGTCAACAACGCGGAACCTACGAGCAGTACTTC.